This TCR beta chain was found in a study of blood T cells in healthy people across ages (dated by TCRdb to the mid-2010s). Looking at the study overall: In model experiments, roughly one uniquely barcoded TCR beta cDNA molecule per two T cells was captured by template switching. Donors were grouped into four age groups: young (average roughly 15 years), middle-aged (39), aged (around 56) and long-lived (approximately 81). To avoid experimental bias, donors of different ages were distributed randomly across sequencing lanes. Age-related changes in TCR beta repertoire diversity were measured in the study by deep sequencing normalized with unique cDNA molecular identifiers. Two additional independent replicas of 1 million unique cDNA reads from the same blood draw were analyzed for two donors (one aged 18 to 30 and one aged 80 or older).

The method behind the library was 5' RACE. The instrument was an Illumina HiSeq 2500. A second PCR of about 7 to 12 cycles was performed with a sample-barcoded 5' primer and a J-beta primer mix. A template-switch 5' adaptor carrying 12 random nucleotides introduced a unique molecular identifier onto each TCR beta cDNA molecule. Each sample yielded at least 2.5 million CDR3-containing paired-end reads. First-strand cDNA synthesis was performed from all RNA using the Mint cDNA synthesis kit, with priming by a TRBC-specific oligonucleotide. Following uracil-DNA glycosylase treatment, a first 18-cycle PCR with universal primers M1SS and BC2_uni_R was performed on all cDNA. As for how the authors treated the data: For normalization, 1 million high-quality reads were randomly selected from each sample, with every read carrying a distinct molecular identifier. Instead of being binned into consensus sequences, reads that shared molecular identifiers were thrown out. MiTCR, run with a Q25 quality threshold and the strictest error-elimination algorithm, handled CDR3 identification, clonotype clustering and error correction. Lower-bound total TCR beta diversity was estimated with a nonparametric unseen species model using Euler transformation. TCRdb trimmed the raw reads at Q25, called clones with MiXCR and kept productive beta chains. Each entry merges the rows of one CDR3 protein and shows their most common DNA and genes. The V and J calls were not made by the authors but by TCRdb's processing. Within this sample are hundreds of thousands of distinct CDR3 sequences, with roughly 56% of them counted one time only. Together, the top ten hold 20% to 30% of the sample.

Systemically healthy Caucasian individuals from Russia, roughly 40 in total and aged roughly 6 to 90 years, were included as donors. Each donor gave 8 to 10 milliliters of peripheral blood, collected into EDTA-treated Vacutainer tubes. Ficoll-Paque density-gradient centrifugation was used to isolate PBMCs, with at least 6 million obtained per sample. Trizol reagent was used to extract total RNA from the PBMCs, yielding at least 6 micrograms per sample. Naive CD45RAhigh/CD27high T cell percentages were measured by flow cytometry on a PBMC aliquot from every donor. As concerns this clonotype: This receptor's antigen is unknown. Base qualities were left out, and no much larger clone turns up one base away.

General conclusions and limits of the study: Total diversity estimates from one million sequenced T cells were considered lower bounds and underestimates. Conclusive comparison of naive and antigen-experienced compartments was prevented by the profiling of bulk unsorted PBMCs. Compared with the aged group, the long-lived group had more naive CD4+ T cells, fewer expanded clones and increased TCR diversity, suggesting age selection. The CMV infection status of donors was not known, potentially confounding age-related changes in expanded clonotypes. Observed TCR beta diversity correlated strongly with the percentage of naive T cells measured by flow cytometry. Observed TCR beta diversity per million T cells fell roughly linearly with age, and a significant reduction was already apparent by age around 44.

The sample comprised blood. This clonotype was obtained from a middle-aged man in good health.

The CDR3 protein: CASSLEPGPFGKQYF. In nucleotides, the sequence is TGTGCCAGCAGCTTGGAACCGGGCCCTTTCGGTAAGCAGTACTTC. The chain couples TRBV7-2 to TRBJ2-5, with no confidently assigned D gene. V and J lose 3 bases and 11 bases, and a span of 22 bases separates them. Counted from cysteine to phenylalanine, this CDR3 has 15 amino acids. Just CDR3 DNA is preserved here, 45 bases in frame from base 1. As encoded in the germline V gene, CDR1 is SGHTA while CDR2 is FQGNSA.